This T cell receptor (beta chain) was found in a study of patients and donors after allogeneic stem cell transplantation. The sample holds many counts of this clonotype. With 1 base removed from V and 2 bases from J, the gap between germline ends came to 11 bases. The length of the CDR3 is 15 residues. Looked up from germline, CDR1 is SGHVS and CDR2 is FQNEAQ. TCRdb independently ran MiXCR on the RT-PCR reads; one entry per CDR3 protein. This table has roughly 250,000 distinct CDR3 sequences, around an eighth appearing once. The chain is built from TRBV7-8 and TRBJ1-1, with unresolved D. Sequenced input: blood, either unsorted or a sorted T cell fraction (not recorded which). This receptor was taken from a human donor who was either an allogeneic HSCT recipient or a stem cell or donor lymphocyte infusion donor (not recorded which). It is not recorded whose cells these are; they may come from a transplant donor. The CDR3 spells CASSLVPATNTEAFF. The CDR3 region has the DNA TGTGCCAGCAGCTTAGTGCCGGCTACTAACACTGAAGCTTTCTTT.